These T cell receptor beta chains were read from a single sample in a study of blood T cell repertoires in COVID-19. Some clones are missing from TCRdb's copy, which holds only in-frame ones; the method was immunoSEQ multiplex PCR. The sample consists of fewer than 150,000 clones, roughly four fifths of them appearing once. Source material: peripheral blood. These TCRs come from a human donor in a cohort sampled during active COVID-19. The CDR3 runs from the conserved cysteine through the conserved F or W. D genes are given only for firm matches. Where a row states a size, it is once, few, many or the class of an expanded clone; other rows omit it.

j_gene	d_gene	v_gene	len	abundance	CDR3aa	CDR3nt
TRBJ2-3	TRBD1	TRBV3-1/TRBV3-2	16	.	CASSPATGMVADTQYF	TGTGCCAGCAGTCCGGCGACAGGGATGGTGGCGGATACGCAGTATTTT
TRBJ1-2	.	TRBV7-9	14	.	CASNPGVEGYGYTF	TGTGCCAGCAACCCAGGGGTGGAAGGATATGGCTACACCTTC
TRBJ2-1	TRBD1	TRBV7-2	14	.	CASSSPPDRVKQFF	TGTGCCAGCAGCTCCCCGCCTGACAGGGTGAAGCAGTTCTTC
TRBJ1-5	.	TRBV7-2	14	.	CASSLTGLNQPQHF	TGTGCCAGCAGCCTAACAGGTCTTAATCAGCCCCAGCATTTT
TRBJ2-7	TRBD1	TRBV6-5	15	.	CASSLRDRVSYEQYF	TGTGCCAGCAGTCTCCGGGACAGAGTCTCCTACGAGCAGTACTTC
TRBJ2-3	.	TRBV15	18	.	CATSRGMPGLISTDTQYF	TGTGCCACCAGCAGAGGAATGCCGGGACTGATTAGCACAGATACGCAGTATTTT
TRBJ1-5	TRBD1	TRBV4-1	15	few	CASSQDPGGGQPQHF	TGCGCCAGCAGCCAAGATCCAGGGGGCGGCCAGCCCCAGCATTTT
TRBJ2-3	TRBD1	TRBV5-1	16	.	CASSFPRDREADTQYF	TGCGCCAGCAGCTTCCCCCGGGACAGGGAGGCAGATACGCAGTATTTT
TRBJ1-5	.	TRBV4-1	14	.	CASSQVQSNQPQHF	TGCGCCAGCAGCCAAGTACAAAGCAATCAGCCCCAGCATTTT
TRBJ2-3	TRBD2	TRBV5-1	15	.	CASSPTSGVTDTQYF	TGCGCCAGCAGCCCGACTAGCGGGGTCACAGATACGCAGTATTTT
TRBJ1-1	.	TRBV3-1/TRBV3-2	13	.	CASSPTGNTEAFF	TGTGCCAGCAGCCCTACAGGGAACACTGAAGCTTTCTTT
TRBJ1-1	.	TRBV11-1	14	.	CASRRGGESTEAFF	TGTGCCAGCAGGAGAGGGGGGGAGAGCACTGAAGCTTTCTTT
TRBJ1-4	TRBD1	TRBV19	15	.	CASSIWTGVQEKLFF	TGTGCCAGTAGTATATGGACAGGGGTGCAAGAAAAACTGTTTTTT
TRBJ1-1	TRBD1	TRBV5-1	14	.	CASSSGQVNTEAFF	TGCGCCAGCAGCTCCGGACAGGTGAACACTGAAGCTTTCTTT
TRBJ1-1	TRBD1	TRBV7-9	15	.	CASSPSTGENTEAFF	TGTGCCAGCAGCCCTTCGACAGGGGAGAACACTGAAGCTTTCTTT
TRBJ1-4	.	TRBV4-1	15	.	CASSQDGNRDEKLFF	TGCGCCAGCAGCCAAGATGGGAACAGGGACGAAAAACTGTTTTTT
TRBJ2-5	TRBD1	TRBV3-1/TRBV3-2	14	once	CASSRRQGGEAQYF	TGTGCCAGCAGCCGCAGACAGGGGGGGGAGGCCCAGTACTTC
TRBJ2-2	TRBD2	TRBV7-8	16	.	CASRLGAGGATGELFF	TGTGCCAGCCGCTTAGGGGCCGGGGGGGCCACCGGGGAGCTGTTTTTT
TRBJ1-1	TRBD1	TRBV7-9	13	.	CASTGQDNTEAFF	TGTGCCAGCACCGGACAGGATAACACTGAAGCTTTCTTT
TRBJ2-7	TRBD1	TRBV3-1/TRBV3-2	15	.	CASSPNGQVSYEQYF	TGTGCCAGCAGCCCCAACGGACAGGTCTCCTACGAGCAGTACTTC
TRBJ2-3	TRBD2	TRBV6-6	16	.	CASSYVASGGTDTQYF	TGTGCCAGCAGTTACGTGGCTAGCGGGGGCACAGATACGCAGTATTTT
TRBJ2-7	.	TRBV5-1	15	.	CASSLEPGRNSGQYF	TGCGCCAGCAGCTTGGAACCAGGCCGGAATTCCGGGCAGTACTTC
TRBJ1-1	.	TRBV9	13	.	CASSEGGRTEAFF	TGTGCCAGCAGCGAGGGGGGGCGGACTGAAGCTTTCTTT
TRBJ2-7	TRBD1	TRBV19	17	.	CASSIPNAGTGSYEQYF	TGTGCCAGTAGTATACCCAACGCCGGGACAGGGAGTTACGAGCAGTACTTC
TRBJ2-7	.	TRBV30	12	few	CAWSTTRGAQYF	TGTGCCTGGAGTACGACACGGGGAGCGCAGTACTTC
TRBJ2-7	TRBD2	TRBV6-6	15	few	CASSYGLAGGDEQYF	TGTGCCAGCAGTTACGGCCTAGCGGGGGGAGACGAGCAGTACTTC